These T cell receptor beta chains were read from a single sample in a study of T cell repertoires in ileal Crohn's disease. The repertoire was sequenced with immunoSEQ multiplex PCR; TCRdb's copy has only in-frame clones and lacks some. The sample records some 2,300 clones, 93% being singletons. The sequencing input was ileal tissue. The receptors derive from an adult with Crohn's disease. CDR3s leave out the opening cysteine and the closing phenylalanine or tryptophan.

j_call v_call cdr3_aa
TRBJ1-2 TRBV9 ASSPRGPGQGLNYGYT
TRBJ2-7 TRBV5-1 ASSPGLAGGDEQY
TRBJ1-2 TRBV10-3 AINEGSHYGYT
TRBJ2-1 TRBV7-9 AVSLGISSGRGNEQF
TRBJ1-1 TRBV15 ATSRPLGGTEAF
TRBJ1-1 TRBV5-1 ASSLGDRGLEAF
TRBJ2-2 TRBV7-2 ASSGGLAGVGGELF
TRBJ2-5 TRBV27 ASSFYGTEQETQY
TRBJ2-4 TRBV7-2 ASSSRDPDAKNIQY
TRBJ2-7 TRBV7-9 ASRHSSGGDEQY
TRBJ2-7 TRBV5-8 ASSRSGQAFSYEQY
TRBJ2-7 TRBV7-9 ASSLEGQGIGAQY
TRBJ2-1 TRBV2 ASTRTRYGQF
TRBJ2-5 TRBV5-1 ASSQDQETQY
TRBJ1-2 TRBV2 ASSEEDLWGYT
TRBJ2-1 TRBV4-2 ASSQKGLAGEQF
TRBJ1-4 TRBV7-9 ASSLSGASGRYEKLF
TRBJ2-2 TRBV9 ASSPNTGELF
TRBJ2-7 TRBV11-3 ASSLSGQSYEQY
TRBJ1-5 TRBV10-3 AISEQGGGNQPQH
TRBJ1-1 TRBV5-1 ASSWGRVNTEAF
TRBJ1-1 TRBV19 ASSMGLMNTEAF
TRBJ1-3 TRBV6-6 ASFGNTIY
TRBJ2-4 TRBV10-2 ASRNGAGGIQY
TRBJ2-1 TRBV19 ASSIQRGGNEQF
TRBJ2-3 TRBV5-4 ASSFLRGPTDTQY
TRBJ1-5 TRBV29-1 SVTGQGGQPQH
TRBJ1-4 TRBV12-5 ASGQGQQVSEKLF
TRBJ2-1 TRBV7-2 ASSLVSGRPTGEQF
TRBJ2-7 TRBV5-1 ASSLVGKTHEQY
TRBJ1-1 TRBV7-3 ASSSDRGVTEAF
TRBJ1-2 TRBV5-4 ASSYDRGQIYGYT
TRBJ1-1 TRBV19 ASSIARDEAF
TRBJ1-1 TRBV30 AWSETQVSAF
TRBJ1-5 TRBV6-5 ASRRPGSNQPQH
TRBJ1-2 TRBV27 ASSSNRPRSGNNYGYT
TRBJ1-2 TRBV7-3 ASSADSSYGYT
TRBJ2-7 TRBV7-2 ASSRTSGPYEQY
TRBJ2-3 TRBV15 ATSTLAPGDTQY
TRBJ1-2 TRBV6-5 ASSHSRDRGPGYT
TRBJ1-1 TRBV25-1 ASSALNTEAF
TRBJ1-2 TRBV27 ASSLSGLYGYT
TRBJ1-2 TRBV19 ASSTLEQGRGGYT
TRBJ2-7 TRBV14 ASSQVPGEQY
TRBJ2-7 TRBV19 ASSIEVRRNQY
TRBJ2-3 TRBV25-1 ASSGGNEYYTQY
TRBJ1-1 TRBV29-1 SVDIRRGRTEAF
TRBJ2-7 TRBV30 AWSVSGVEQY
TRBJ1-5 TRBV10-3 AIRRDVGSNQPQH
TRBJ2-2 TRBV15 ATSRDPSGTGELF
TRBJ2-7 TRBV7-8 ASSSRDRGEYEQY
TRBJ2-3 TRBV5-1 ASSLNGFVPDTQY
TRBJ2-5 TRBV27 ASGLAGSQTQY
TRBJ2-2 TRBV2 ASSERDRPPGELF